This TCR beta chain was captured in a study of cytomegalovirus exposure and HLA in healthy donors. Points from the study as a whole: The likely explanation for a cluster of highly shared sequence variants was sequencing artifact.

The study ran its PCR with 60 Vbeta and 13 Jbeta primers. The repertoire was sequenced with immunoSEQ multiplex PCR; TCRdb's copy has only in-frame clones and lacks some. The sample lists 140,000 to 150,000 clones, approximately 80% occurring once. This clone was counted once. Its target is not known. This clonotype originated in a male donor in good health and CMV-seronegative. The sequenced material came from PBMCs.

The CDR3 protein is CASSRGQEILNYGYTF. CDR3 nucleotides: TGTGCCAGCAGCCGGGGACAGGAGATCTTAAACTATGGCTACACCTTC. The V gene is TRBV7-9, the J gene TRBJ1-2, with 8 positions matching TRBD1. Germline CDR1 reads SEHNR; CDR2 reads FQNEAQ (reference sequence). V trimming: 5 bases; J trimming: 2 bases; junction bases outside the gene matches: 10. The CDR3 has 16 amino acids.